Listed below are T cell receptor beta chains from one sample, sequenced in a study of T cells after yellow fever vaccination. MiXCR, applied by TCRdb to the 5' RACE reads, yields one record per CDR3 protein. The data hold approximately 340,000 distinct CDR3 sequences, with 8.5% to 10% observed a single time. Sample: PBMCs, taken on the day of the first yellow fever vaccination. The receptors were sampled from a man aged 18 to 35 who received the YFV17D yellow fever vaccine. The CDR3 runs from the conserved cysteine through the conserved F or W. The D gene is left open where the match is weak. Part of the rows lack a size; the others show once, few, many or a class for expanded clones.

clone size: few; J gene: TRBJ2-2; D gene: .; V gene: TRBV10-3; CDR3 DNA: TGTGCCACCGAGACAGAAAACACCGGGGAGCTGTTTTTT; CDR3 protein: CATETENTGELFF
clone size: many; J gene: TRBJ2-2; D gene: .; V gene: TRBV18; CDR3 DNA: TGTGCCAGCTCCGAGACACTTTACACCGGGGAGCTGTTTTTT; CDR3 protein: CASSETLYTGELFF
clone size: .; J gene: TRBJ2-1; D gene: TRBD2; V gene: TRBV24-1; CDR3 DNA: TGTGCCACCAGTGGCCCCGGGACTAGCGGGGGGAATGAGCAGTTCTTC; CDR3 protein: CATSGPGTSGGNEQFF
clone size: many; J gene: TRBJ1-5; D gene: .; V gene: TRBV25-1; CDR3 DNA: TGTGCCAGCACCGGAGAAAGGGGAGGCAATCAGCCCCAGCATTTT; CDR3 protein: CASTGERGGNQPQHF
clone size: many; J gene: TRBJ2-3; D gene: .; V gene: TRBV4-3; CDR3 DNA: TGCGCCAGCAGCCAAGATCTACTAAGCACAGATACGCAGTATTTT; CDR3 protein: CASSQDLLSTDTQYF
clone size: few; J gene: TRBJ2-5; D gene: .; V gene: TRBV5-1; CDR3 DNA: TGCGCCAGCAGCTACGGGTCCATCAGCCAAGAGACCCAGTACTTC; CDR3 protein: CASSYGSISQETQYF
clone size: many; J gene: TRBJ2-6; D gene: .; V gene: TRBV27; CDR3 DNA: TGTGCCAGCAGGCTCTCTGGGGCCAACGTCCTGACTTTC; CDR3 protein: CASRLSGANVLTF
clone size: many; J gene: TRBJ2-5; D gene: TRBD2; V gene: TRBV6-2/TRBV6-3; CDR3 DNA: TGTGCCAGCAGTCAACGACTAGCGGGGACCCCCCAAGAGACCCAGTACTTC; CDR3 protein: CASSQRLAGTPQETQYF
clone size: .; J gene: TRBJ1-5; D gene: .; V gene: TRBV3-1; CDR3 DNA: TGTGCCAGCAGCATCCTCGGTAGCAATCAGCCCCAGCATTTT; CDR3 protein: CASSILGSNQPQHF
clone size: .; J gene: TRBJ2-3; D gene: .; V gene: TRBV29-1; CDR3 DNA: TGCAGCGTTGAAGGGTGGCAGGACCTCTTTAGGCAGTATTTT; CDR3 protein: CSVEGWQDLFRQYF
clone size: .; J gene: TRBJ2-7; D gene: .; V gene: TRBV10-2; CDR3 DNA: TGCGCCAGCAGTGAGGGGTGGGGCCCGGACGAGCAGTACTTC; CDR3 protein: CASSEGWGPDEQYF
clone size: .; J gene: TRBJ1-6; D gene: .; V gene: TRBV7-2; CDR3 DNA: TGTGCCAGCAGCCAAACTACCCTACAGGGAAGAAATTCACCCCTCCACTTT; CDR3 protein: CASSQTTLQGRNSPLHF
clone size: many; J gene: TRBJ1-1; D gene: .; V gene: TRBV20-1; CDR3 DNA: TGCAGTGCTAGCAGGAACACTGAAGCTTTCTTT; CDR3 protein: CSASRNTEAFF
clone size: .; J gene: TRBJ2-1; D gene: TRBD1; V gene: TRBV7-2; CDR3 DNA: TGTGCCAGCAGCTCCGGGACAGGAATCGGTGAGCAGTTCTTC; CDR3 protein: CASSSGTGIGEQFF
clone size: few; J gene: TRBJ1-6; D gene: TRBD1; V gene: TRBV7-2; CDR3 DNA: TGTGCCAGCAGGACGGGACAGGGGGGTTCACCCCTCCACTTT; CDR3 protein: CASRTGQGGSPLHF
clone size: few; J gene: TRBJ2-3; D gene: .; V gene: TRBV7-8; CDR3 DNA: TGTGCCAGCAGCTTATGGTCTCTGGGGAGCACAGATACGCAGTATTTT; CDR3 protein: CASSLWSLGSTDTQYF
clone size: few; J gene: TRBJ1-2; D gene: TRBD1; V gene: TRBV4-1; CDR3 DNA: TGCGCCAGCAGCCAGCCTCGACCGGGACAGGGAATGGCCTATGGCTACACCTTC; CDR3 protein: CASSQPRPGQGMAYGYTF
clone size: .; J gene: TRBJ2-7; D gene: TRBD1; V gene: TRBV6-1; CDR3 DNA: TGTGCCAGCAGTATCGGGACAGGGGGCTACGAGCAGTACTTC; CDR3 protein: CASSIGTGGYEQYF
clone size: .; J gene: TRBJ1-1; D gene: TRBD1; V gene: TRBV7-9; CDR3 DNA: TGTGCCAGCAGAAACAGGGGTACTGAAGCTTTCTTT; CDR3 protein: CASRNRGTEAFF
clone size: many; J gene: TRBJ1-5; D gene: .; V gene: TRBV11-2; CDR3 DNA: TGTGCCAGCAGCTTACCACAAGACCGCCCTATGGTTTTTCCCCAGCATTTT; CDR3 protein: CASSLPQDRPMVFPQHF
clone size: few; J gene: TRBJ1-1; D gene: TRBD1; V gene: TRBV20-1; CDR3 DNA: TGCAGTGCTACCCCGGGACAGGGAGGCACTGAAGCTTTCTTT; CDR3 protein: CSATPGQGGTEAFF
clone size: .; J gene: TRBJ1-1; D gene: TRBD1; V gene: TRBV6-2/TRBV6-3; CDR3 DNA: TGTGCCAGCAGTTCTCGGGACACAGGGGAGGACACTGAAGCTTTCTTT; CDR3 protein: CASSSRDTGEDTEAFF
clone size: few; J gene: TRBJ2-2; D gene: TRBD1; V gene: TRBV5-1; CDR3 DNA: TGCGCCAGCAGCTTGGGGCCACAGGGGCTCACCGGGGAGCTGTTTTTT; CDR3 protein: CASSLGPQGLTGELFF
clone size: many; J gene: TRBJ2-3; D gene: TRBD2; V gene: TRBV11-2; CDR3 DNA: TGTGCCAGCAGCTTAGATAGGGTAGCGGGCGGCACAGATACGCAGTATTTT; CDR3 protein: CASSLDRVAGGTDTQYF
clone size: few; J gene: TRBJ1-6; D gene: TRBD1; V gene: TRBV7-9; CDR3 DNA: TGTGCCAGCAGCGCCCGGGACAGGGGTTTGAATTCACCCCTCCACTTT; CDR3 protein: CASSARDRGLNSPLHF
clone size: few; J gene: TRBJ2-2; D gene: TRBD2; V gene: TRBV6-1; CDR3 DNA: TGTGCCAGCCGAGGGGCGGGGGGGCATACCGGGGAGCTGTTTTTT; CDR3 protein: CASRGAGGHTGELFF
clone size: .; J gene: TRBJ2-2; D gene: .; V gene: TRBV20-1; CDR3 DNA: TGCAGTGCTAGAATCTGGGGGGGGGCCGCTAGGATCACCGGGGAGCTGTTTTTT; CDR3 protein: CSARIWGGAARITGELFF
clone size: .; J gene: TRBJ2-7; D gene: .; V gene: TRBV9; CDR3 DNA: TGTGCCAGCAGCGTAGAGGTCAGGTCCTACGAGCAGTACTTC; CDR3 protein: CASSVEVRSYEQYF
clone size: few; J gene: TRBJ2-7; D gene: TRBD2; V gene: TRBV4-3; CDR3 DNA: TGCGCCAGCAGCCAGGGACTAGCGGGGGTTATTCCCTACGAGCAGTACTTC; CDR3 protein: CASSQGLAGVIPYEQYF
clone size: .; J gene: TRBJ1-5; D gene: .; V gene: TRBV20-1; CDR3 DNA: TGCAGTGCTAGAGCTTCCCGTCATAATCAGCCCCAGCATTTT; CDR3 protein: CSARASRHNQPQHF
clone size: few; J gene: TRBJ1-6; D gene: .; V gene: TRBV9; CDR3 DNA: TGTGCCAGCAGCGTGGACCTTAATTCACCCCTCCACTTT; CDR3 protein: CASSVDLNSPLHF
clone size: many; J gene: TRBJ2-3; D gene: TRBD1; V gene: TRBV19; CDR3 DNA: TGTGCCAGCCTCCGACAGGGGGCAGGAGAAGATACGCAGTATTTT; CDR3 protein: CASLRQGAGEDTQYF
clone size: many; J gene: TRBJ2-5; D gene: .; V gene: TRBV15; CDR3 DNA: TGTGCCACCAGCAGGTCTCTGGGCTCAGAGACCCAGTACTTC; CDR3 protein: CATSRSLGSETQYF
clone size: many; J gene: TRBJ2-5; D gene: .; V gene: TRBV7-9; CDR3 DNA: TGTGCCAGCAGCTTAGCGGGACTTGAAGAGACCCAGTACTTC; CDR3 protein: CASSLAGLEETQYF
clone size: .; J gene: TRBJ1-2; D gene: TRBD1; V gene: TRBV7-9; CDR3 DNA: TGTGCCAGCAGCAAGGACAGGGATGACGGCTACACCTTC; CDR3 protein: CASSKDRDDGYTF
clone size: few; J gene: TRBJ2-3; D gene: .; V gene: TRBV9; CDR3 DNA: TGTGCCAGCAGCGTAGTCCCCCAGGCAGATACGCAGTATTTT; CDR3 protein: CASSVVPQADTQYF
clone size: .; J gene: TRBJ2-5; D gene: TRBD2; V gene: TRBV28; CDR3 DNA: TGTGCCAGCAGCGCCTTAGCGGGGGCCTCACAAGAGACCCAGTACTTC; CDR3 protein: CASSALAGASQETQYF
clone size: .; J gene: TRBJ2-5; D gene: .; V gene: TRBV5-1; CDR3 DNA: TGCGCCAGCAGCTTGGAACCTCTGGGCCAAGAGACCCAGTACTTC; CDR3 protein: CASSLEPLGQETQYF
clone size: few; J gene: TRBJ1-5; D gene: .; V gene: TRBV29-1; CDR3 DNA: TGCAGCGTTGATTACGGGGGCGGACAGCCCCAGCATTTT; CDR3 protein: CSVDYGGGQPQHF
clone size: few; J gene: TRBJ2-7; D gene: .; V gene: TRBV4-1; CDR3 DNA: TGCGCCAGCAGCCAAGATTGGTCCAGGGAACTCTACGAGCAGTACTTC; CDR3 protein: CASSQDWSRELYEQYF
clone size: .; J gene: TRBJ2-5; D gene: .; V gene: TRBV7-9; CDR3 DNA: TGTGCCAGCAGCGGCGGACAATTGGAGACCCAGTACTTC; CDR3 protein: CASSGGQLETQYF
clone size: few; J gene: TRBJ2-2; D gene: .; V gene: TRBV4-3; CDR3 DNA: TGCGCCAGCAGCCAAGGCCCTAGCCACGCGGCCGGGGAGCTGTTTTTT; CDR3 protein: CASSQGPSHAAGELFF
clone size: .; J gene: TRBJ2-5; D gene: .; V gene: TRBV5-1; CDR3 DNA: TGCGCCAGCAGCTTCTTCGCCGGCCAGCAGGTACAGACCCAGTACTTC; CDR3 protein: CASSFFAGQQVQTQYF